What follows are 7 T cell receptor beta chains derived from one specimen sequenced in a study of CD8+ T cells in alopecia areata. Treatment given: oral pan-JAK inhibitor, 5-10 mg twice daily. RNA was isolated and reverse transcribed to cDNA, the sequencing template. Produced via immunoSEQ multiplex PCR; TCRdb's table is partial and in-frame only. The data contain more than 200,000 clones, 64% of them singletons. Sequencing was performed on CD4+ T cells sorted from blood, taken at week 4, from a patient treated with tofacitinib. These TCRs come from a human donor with alopecia areata.

This chain uses TRBV29-1 with TRBJ1-1; D unresolved. The germline V gene encodes CDR1 SQVTM and CDR2 ANQGSEA. This CDR3 is built from 11 residues. Deletions cut 5 bases from V and 3 bases from J, with 7 bases between. The CDR3 protein is CSVLLHTEAFF. CDR3 sequence (DNA): TGCAGCGTTCTTTTACACACTGAAGCTTTCTTT.

The V call is TRBV29-1, the J call TRBJ1-1, with D unresolved. V lost 1 base, J lost 0 bases, and 6 bases lay in between. Per the germline V gene, CDR1 is SQVTM and CDR2 is ANQGSEA. The CDR3 extends over 13 amino acids. CDR3 amino acids: CSVEGQMNTEAFF. Here the CDR3 DNA reads TGCAGCGTTGAAGGGCAGATGAACACTGAAGCTTTCTTT.

This clone was detected a few times. This chain joins TRBV6-1 and TRBJ1-5; weak D call: TRBD1 (5 bases). Deletions cut 8 bases from V and 0 bases from J, with 14 bases between. The germline V gene has CDR1 MNHNS and CDR2 SASEGT. This CDR3 region has 15 residues. CDR3 bases: TGTGCCAGCCGGGACCGACGAATTAGCAATCAGCCCCAGCATTTT. This codes for CASRDRRISNQPQHF.

V and J are TRBV27 and TRBJ2-7; D not resolved. Per the germline V gene, CDR1 is MNHEY and CDR2 is SMNVEV (reference sequence). The CDR3 has 15 amino acids. Between the trimmed V and J ends, which lost 1 base and 1 base, there was a span of 11 bases. CDR3 residues: CASSLWAVRSYEQYF. The CDR3 DNA reads as TGTGCCAGCAGTTTATGGGCGGTGCGGTCCTACGAGCAGTACTTC.

This clone has more than one count but fewer than ten. The V and J genes are TRBV6-5 and TRBJ1-5, with D possibly matching TRBD1 (6 bases). The CDR3 totals 13 residues. The ends were cut back, 7 bases at V and 3 bases at J, with 10 bases in the middle. The germline V gene has CDR1 MNHEY and CDR2 SVGAGI. In DNA form, the CDR3 reads TGTGCCAGCAAACGGGACACCAATCAGCCCCAGCATTTT. Translation gives CASKRDTNQPQHF.

In its sample, this clone was seen once. The chain links TRBV25-1 to TRBJ2-1; 7 bases are a match to TRBD2. The junction had 3 bases not matched to a gene; V was cut back by 6 bases and J by 4 bases. The CDR3 sequence is 13 residues long. Per germline, CDR1 MGHDK and CDR2 SYGVNS. CDR3 nucleotide sequence: TGTGCCAGCAGCGGGGGGATTTACAATGAGCAGTTCTTC. It codes for CASSGGIYNEQFF. The variable domain in full, with the rest retrieved from reference TRBV25-1 and TRBJ2-1, is EADIYQTPRYLVIGTGKKITLECSQTMGHDKMYWYQQDPGMELHLIHYSYGVNSTEKGDLSSESTVSRIRTEHFPLTLESARPSHTSQYLCASSGGIYNEQFFGPGTRLTVL.

This chain uses TRBV25-1 with TRBJ2-5; D is ambiguous. Germline assignment: CDR1 MGHDK and CDR2 SYGVNS. The CDR3 is 14 residues long. This CDR3 is CARNEKGRQETQYF. The CDR3 bases are TGTGCGCGCAATGAAAAAGGACGCCAAGAGACCCAGTACTTC.